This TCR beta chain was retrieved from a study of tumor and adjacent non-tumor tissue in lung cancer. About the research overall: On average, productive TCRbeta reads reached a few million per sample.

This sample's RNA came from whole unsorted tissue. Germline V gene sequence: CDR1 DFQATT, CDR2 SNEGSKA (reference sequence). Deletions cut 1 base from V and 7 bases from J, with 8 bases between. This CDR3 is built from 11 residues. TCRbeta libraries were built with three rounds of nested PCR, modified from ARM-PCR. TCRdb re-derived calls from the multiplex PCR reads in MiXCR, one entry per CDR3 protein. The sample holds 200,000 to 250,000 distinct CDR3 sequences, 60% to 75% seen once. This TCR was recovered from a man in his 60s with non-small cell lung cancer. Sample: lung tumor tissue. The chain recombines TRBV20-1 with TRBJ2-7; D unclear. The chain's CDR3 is CSARAHSEQYF. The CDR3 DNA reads TGCAGTGCTAGAGCGCACTCTGAGCAGTACTTC.